These 18 T cell receptor beta chains were sequenced from one sample in a study of shared clonotypes between healthy human individuals. Measured with immunoSEQ multiplex PCR; TCRdb has only the in-frame clones, and not every one. The sample has nearly 750,000 clones, around 77% seen once. Sequencing was done on a sample of memory CD4+ T cells sorted from blood. Subset defined: CD45RA-negative fraction. The receptors come from a woman aged 25 to 45 in good health.

The genes are TRBV9 and TRBJ2-4; D ambiguous. The CDR3 loop spans 16 amino acids. Trimming stripped 0 bases from V and 8 bases from J, with 18 bases between. Germline V gives CDR1 SGDLS, CDR2 YYNGEE. CDR3 coding DNA: TGTGCCAGCAGCGTAGGAGGCAGACCGGCCAGAGACATTCAGTACTTC. It specifies CASSVGGRPARDIQYF. Full variable domain (outside the CDR3, taken from reference TRBV9 and TRBJ2-4): DSGVTQTPKHLITATGQRVTLRCSPRSGDLSVYWYQQSLDQGLQFLIQYYNGEERAKGNILERFSAQQFPDLHSELNLSSLELGDSALYFCASSVGGRPARDIQYFGAGTRLSVL.

The rearrangement links TRBV6-5 to TRBJ2-7; D is possibly TRBD1 (6 bases). Trimming took 4 bases from V and 3 from J, leaving 16 bases between them. There are 15 residues in the CDR3. CDR1 and CDR2 from the germline V gene are MNHEY and SVGAGI. The CDR3 DNA reads as TGTGCCAGCAGTTCAGGGGCACGTGGAGGCTACGAGCAGTACTTC. Translating gives CASSSGARGGYEQYF.

This clone was counted only a few times. This chain links TRBV11-3 with TRBJ2-1; 11 positions match TRBD2. CDR1 is SGHNT and CDR2 is YENEEA in the germline V gene. The CDR3 has 17 amino acids. With 6 bases clipped from V and 8 bases from J, the junction kept 15 bases outside the gene matches. CDR3 region: CASSGGSGRAIIDEQFF. Written as DNA, the CDR3 is TGTGCCAGCAGTGGGGGTAGCGGGAGGGCCATTATAGATGAGCAGTTCTTC. Full variable domain (missing parts from reference TRBV11-3 and TRBJ2-1): EAGVVQSPRYKIIEKKQPVAFWCNPISGHNTLYWYLQNLGQGPELLIRYENEEAVDDSQLPKDRFSAERLKGVDSTLKIQPAELGDSAVYLCASSGGSGRAIIDEQFFGPGTRLTVL.

This clone was found a few times. As DNA, the CDR3 is TGTGCCAGCAGGTCCTGGGGGAGAGAATATGGCTACACCTTC. The encoded protein is CASRSWGREYGYTF. The chain employs TRBV6-1 and TRBJ1-2, with TRBD1 as a possible D gene (5 bases). CDR1 and CDR2 from the germline V gene are MNHNS and SASEGT. This CDR3 is 14 amino acids long. V was clipped by 6 bases and J by 5 bases, with 16 bases between them.

The rearrangement joins TRBV28 to TRBJ2-7; maybe TRBD2 (7 bases). V gave up 7 bases and J gave up 6 bases, with 19 bases separating them. The CDR3 extends over 14 amino acids. Germline-derived CDR1 and CDR2 are MDHEN and SYDVKM. CDR3 DNA: TGTGCCAGCAAGGGAGGGGGGGGAAAACCCGAGCAGTACTTC. Its translation: CASKGGGGKPEQYF.

The chain has TRBV29-1 and TRBJ2-3, with D tentatively TRBD1 (5 bases). The CDR3 sequence is 14 residues long. Germline CDR1 and CDR2: SQVTM and ANQGSEA. V lost 7 bases to trimming and J lost 6 bases, with 20 bases between them. The CDR3 region has the DNA TGCAGCGCCGCCGTAGGGGCCGGCTGGGATACGCAGTATTTT. Translated, it gives CSAAVGAGWDTQYF.

This clone was counted a single time. The rearrangement links TRBV7-9 to TRBJ1-2; 10 bases align to TRBD1. This CDR3 spans 14 amino acids. The trim removed 11 bases at V and 5 bases at J, leaving 11 bases unmatched. CDR1 is SEHNR, CDR2 FQNEAQ, per germline (reference sequence). CDR3 DNA sequence: TGTGCCGGAGATAGGACGGACAGGGGGTATGGCTACACCTTC. This translates into CAGDRTDRGYGYTF.

The gene calls are TRBV5-1 and TRBJ1-2, with D possibly matching TRBD1 (5 bases). The V and J ends lost 5 bases and 4 bases respectively, with 15 bases between them. Germline CDR1 SGHRS, CDR2 YFSETQ. The length of the CDR3 is 14 residues. CDR3 sequence reads: CASSEGLAVYGYTF. CDR3 nucleotide sequence: TGCGCCAGCAGTGAGGGGTTGGCAGTCTATGGCTACACCTTC.

V usage is TRBV7-8 and J usage is TRBJ2-7; 8 bases line up with TRBD1. The CDR3 totals 15 residues. Germline loops: CDR1 SGHVS, CDR2 FQNEAQ. V was pared by 5 bases and J by 4 bases, with 10 bases of the junction left unmatched. The CDR3 spells CASSPYHRGDYEQYF. Written as DNA, the CDR3 is TGTGCCAGCAGCCCATATCACAGGGGGGATTACGAGCAGTACTTC.

This clone was found a few times. V usage is TRBV10-3 and J usage is TRBJ2-2; TRBD2 might be the D (5 bases). The CDR3 spans 13 residues. Looked up from germline, CDR1 is ENHRY and CDR2 is SYGVKD. V lost 10 bases and J lost 3, with 12 bases in between. CDR3 protein: CATSAGHTGELFF. Written as DNA, the CDR3 is TGTGCCACTTCCGCGGGTCACACCGGGGAGCTGTTTTTT.

This clone was seen more than once but under ten times. Other DNA sequences from this sample encode an identical CDR3 as well. This chain links TRBV5-1 with TRBJ2-5; 7 bases are shared with TRBD1. The J segment lost 4 bases and the V segment lost 0 bases, leaving 6 bases of the junction unmatched. Per the germline V gene, CDR1 is SGHRS and CDR2 is YFSETQ. The CDR3 length is 15 residues. The CDR3 coding sequence is TGCGCCAGCAGCTTGGGCGACAGGGATAGAGAGACCCAGTACTTC. It codes for CASSLGDRDRETQYF.

The genes are TRBV4-2 and TRBJ1-1; D remains ambiguous. The CDR3 is 14 residues long. The V and J ends lost 0 bases and 4 bases respectively, with 9 bases between them. The germline V gene has CDR1 LGHNA and CDR2 YNFKEQ. The CDR3 here is CASSQDVPTTEAFF. In DNA form, the CDR3 reads TGTGCCAGCAGCCAAGATGTACCGACCACTGAAGCTTTCTTT.

The chain uses TRBV5-1 and TRBJ2-1; perhaps D is TRBD1 or TRBD2 (6 bases each). The germline V and J ends were trimmed by 6 bases and 2 bases, with 12 bases remaining between them. CDR3 size: 14 residues. CDR1 is SGHRS, CDR2 YFSETQ, per germline. The CDR3 DNA reads as TGCGCCAGCACAGATGGGGGGCCCTACAATGAGCAGTTCTTC. This codes for CASTDGGPYNEQFF. Filled out from reference TRBV5-1 and TRBJ2-1, the complete variable domain reads KAGVTQTPRYLIKTRGQQVTLSCSPISGHRSVSWYQQTPGQGLQFLFEYFSETQRNKGNFPGRFSGRQFSNSRSEMNVSTLELGDSALYLCASTDGGPYNEQFFGPGTRLTVL.

The rearrangement joins TRBV27 to TRBJ2-2, with a possible D match to TRBD1 (5 bases). V lost 0 bases and J lost 4, with 9 bases in between. The CDR3 has 15 residues. Germline assignment: CDR1 MNHEY and CDR2 SMNVEV (reference sequence). CDR3 sequence: CASSLSIQVTGELFF. CDR3 nucleotides: TGTGCCAGCAGTTTATCGATACAGGTCACCGGGGAGCTGTTTTTT.

This chain connects TRBV10-3 to TRBJ2-6; 10 nucleotides line up with TRBD1. The germline V gene has CDR1 ENHRY and CDR2 SYGVKD. This CDR3 comprises 17 residues. Losses at the gene ends were 3 bases for V and 4 bases for J; bases not matched to a gene: 6. In DNA form, the CDR3 reads TGTGCCATCAGTGAACCCGGGACAGGGGCAGGGGCCAACGTCCTGACTTTC. Its translation: CAISEPGTGAGANVLTF.

The chain has TRBV19 and TRBJ2-1; maybe TRBD1 (5 bases). V gave up 6 bases and J gave up 0 bases, with 12 bases separating them. Germline CDR1 is LNHDA and CDR2 is SQIVND (reference sequence). The CDR3 is 15 amino acids. CDR3 residues: CASSFSGNSYNEQFF. The CDR3 nucleotides are TGTGCCAGTAGCTTCTCAGGGAACTCCTACAATGAGCAGTTCTTC.

The genes are TRBV11-3 and TRBJ2-3; D may be TRBD1 (5 bases). V gave up 2 bases and J gave up 3 bases, with 9 bases separating them. Per germline, CDR1 SGHNT and CDR2 YENEEA. The CDR3 has 14 amino acids. The CDR3 sequence is CASSLSRTTDTQYF. CDR3 DNA sequence: TGTGCCAGCAGCTTAAGCCGGACAACAGATACGCAGTATTTT. Based on the CDR3 plus reference TRBV11-3 and TRBJ2-3, the full variable domain is EAGVVQSPRYKIIEKKQPVAFWCNPISGHNTLYWYLQNLGQGPELLIRYENEEAVDDSQLPKDRFSAERLKGVDSTLKIQPAELGDSAVYLCASSLSRTTDTQYFGPGTRLTVL.

This clone has only a few counts. V and J are TRBV10-1 and TRBJ2-7; D is possibly TRBD1 or TRBD2 (5 bases each). The CDR3 runs 14 residues. Trimming removed 3 bases at V and 0 bases at J, with 9 bases between. In germline, CDR1 is WNHNN, CDR2 SYGVQD (reference sequence). The CDR3 bases are TGCGCCAGCAGTGATGGGACGGCCTCCTACGAGCAGTACTTC. As protein: CASSDGTASYEQYF.